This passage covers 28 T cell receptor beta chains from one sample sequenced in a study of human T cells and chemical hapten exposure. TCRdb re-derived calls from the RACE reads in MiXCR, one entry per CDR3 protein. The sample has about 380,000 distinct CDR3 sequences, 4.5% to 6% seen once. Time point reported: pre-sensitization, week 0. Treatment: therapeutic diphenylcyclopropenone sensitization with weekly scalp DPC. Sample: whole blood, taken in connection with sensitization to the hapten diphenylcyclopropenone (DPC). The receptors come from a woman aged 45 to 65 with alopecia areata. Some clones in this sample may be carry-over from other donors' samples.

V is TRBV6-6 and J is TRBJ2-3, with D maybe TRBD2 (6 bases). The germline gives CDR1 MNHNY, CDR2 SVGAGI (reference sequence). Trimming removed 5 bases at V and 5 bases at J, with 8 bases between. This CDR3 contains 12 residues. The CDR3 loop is CASSIAEDTQYF. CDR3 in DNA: TGTGCCAGCAGTATAGCGGAAGATACGCAGTATTTT.

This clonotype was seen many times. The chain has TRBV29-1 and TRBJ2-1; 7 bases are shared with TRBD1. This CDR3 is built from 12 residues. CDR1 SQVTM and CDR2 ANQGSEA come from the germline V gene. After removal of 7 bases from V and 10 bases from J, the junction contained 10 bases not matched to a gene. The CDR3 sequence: CSGGRQGTEQFF. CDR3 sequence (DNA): TGCAGCGGCGGCAGACAGGGCACCGAGCAGTTCTTC.

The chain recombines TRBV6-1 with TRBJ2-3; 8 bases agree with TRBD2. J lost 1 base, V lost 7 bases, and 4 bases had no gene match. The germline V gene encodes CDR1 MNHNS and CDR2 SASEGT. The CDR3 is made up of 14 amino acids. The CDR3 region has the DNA TGTGCCAGCATACCGGGAGGGGGCACAGATACGCAGTATTTT. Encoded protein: CASIPGGGTDTQYF.

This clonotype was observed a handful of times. CDR3 nucleotide sequence: TGTGCCAGCAGTACGGGCGCCGGGAGCTACGAGCAGTACTTC. Translation gives CASSTGAGSYEQYF. V is TRBV28 and J is TRBJ2-7; maybe TRBD2 (6 bases). The germline V gene has CDR1 MDHEN and CDR2 SYDVKM. CDR3 size: 14 residues. Trimming pared 5 bases from V and 3 bases from J, leaving 14 bases between.

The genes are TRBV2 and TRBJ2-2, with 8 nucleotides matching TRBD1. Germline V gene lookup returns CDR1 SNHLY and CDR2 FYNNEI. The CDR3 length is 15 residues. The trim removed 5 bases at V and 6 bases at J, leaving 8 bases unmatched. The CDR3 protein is CASSNRQGKAGELFF. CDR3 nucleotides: TGTGCCAGCAGTAACAGACAGGGGAAAGCCGGGGAGCTGTTTTTT.

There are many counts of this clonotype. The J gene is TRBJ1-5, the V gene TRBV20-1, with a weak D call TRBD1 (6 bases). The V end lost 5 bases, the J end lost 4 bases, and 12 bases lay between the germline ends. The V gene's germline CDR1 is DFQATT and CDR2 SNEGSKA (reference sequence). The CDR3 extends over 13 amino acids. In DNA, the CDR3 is TGCAGTGCTTCGGGGACAAATAATCAGCCCCAGCATTTT. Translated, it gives CSASGTNNQPQHF.

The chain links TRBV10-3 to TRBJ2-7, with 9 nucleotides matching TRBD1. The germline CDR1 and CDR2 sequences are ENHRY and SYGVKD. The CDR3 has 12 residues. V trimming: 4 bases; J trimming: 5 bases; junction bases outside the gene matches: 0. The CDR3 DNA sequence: TGTGCCATCAGTGGGACAGGGGACGAGCAGTACTTC. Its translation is CAISGTGDEQYF.

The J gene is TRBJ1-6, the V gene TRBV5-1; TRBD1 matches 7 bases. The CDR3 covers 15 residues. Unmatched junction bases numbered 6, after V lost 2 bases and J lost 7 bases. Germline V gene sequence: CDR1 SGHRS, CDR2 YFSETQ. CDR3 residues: CASSFSTGWNSPLHF. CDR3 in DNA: TGCGCCAGCAGCTTTTCGACAGGGTGGAATTCACCCCTCCACTTT.

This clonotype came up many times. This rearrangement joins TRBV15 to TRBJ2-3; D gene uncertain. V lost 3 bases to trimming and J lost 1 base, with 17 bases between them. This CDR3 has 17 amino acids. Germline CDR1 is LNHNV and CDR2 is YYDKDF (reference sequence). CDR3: CATSRVISKWGTDTQYF. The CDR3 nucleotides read TGTGCCACCAGCAGGGTCATCAGTAAGTGGGGCACAGATACGCAGTATTTT.

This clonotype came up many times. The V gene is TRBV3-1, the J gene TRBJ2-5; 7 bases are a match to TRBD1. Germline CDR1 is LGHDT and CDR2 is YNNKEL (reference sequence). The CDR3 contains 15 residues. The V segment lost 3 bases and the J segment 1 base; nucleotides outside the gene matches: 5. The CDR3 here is CASSQDRTVQETQYF. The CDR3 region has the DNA TGTGCCAGCAGCCAGGACAGGACCGTCCAAGAGACCCAGTACTTC.

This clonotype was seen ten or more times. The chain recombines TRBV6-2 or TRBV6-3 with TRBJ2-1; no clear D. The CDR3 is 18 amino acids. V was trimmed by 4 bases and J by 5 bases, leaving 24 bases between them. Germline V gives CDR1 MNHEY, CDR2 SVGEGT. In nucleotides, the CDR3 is TGTGCCAGCAGTTCCCAAGCGTTCGGTATAGTGCGGAACAATGAGCAGTTCTTC. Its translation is CASSSQAFGIVRNNEQFF.

CDR3 coding DNA: TGTGCCAGCAGCCTGTCAGGACAGGGGATACAATATACGCAGTATTTT. Its protein product is CASSLSGQGIQYTQYF. The chain uses TRBV28 and TRBJ2-3; 9 positions agree with TRBD1. This CDR3 contains 16 residues. Germline CDR1 MDHEN, CDR2 SYDVKM. Trimming cost V 6 bases and J 7 bases; bases outside gene matches: 14.

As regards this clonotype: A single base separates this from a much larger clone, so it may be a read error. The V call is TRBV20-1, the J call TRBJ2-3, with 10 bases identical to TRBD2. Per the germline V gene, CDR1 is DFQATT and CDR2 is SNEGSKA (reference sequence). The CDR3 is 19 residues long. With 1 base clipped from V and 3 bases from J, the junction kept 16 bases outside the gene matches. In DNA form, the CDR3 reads TGCAGTGCTAGAGCGGGACACCTCTATAGCGGGAGGCGAACAGATACGCAGTATTTT. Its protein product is CSARAGHLYSGRRTDTQYF.

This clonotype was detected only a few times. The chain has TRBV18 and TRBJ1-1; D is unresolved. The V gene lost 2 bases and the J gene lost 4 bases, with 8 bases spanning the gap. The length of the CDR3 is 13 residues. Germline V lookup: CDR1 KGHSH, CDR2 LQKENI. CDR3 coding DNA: TGTGCCAGCTCACCAAATGAGGGCACTGAAGCTTTCTTT. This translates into CASSPNEGTEAFF.

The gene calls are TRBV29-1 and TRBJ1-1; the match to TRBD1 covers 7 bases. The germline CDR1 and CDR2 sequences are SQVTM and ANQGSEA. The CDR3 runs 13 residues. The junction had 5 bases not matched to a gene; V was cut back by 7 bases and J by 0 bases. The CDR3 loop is CSAVTGMNTEAFF. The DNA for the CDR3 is TGCAGCGCCGTGACAGGGATGAACACTGAAGCTTTCTTT.

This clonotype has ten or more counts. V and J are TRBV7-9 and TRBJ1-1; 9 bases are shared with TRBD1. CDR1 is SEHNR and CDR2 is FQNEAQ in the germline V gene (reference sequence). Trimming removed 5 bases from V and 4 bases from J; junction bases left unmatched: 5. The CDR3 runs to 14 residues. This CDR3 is CASSADRGFTEAFF. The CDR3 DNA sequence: TGTGCCAGCAGCGCGGACAGGGGCTTCACTGAAGCTTTCTTT.

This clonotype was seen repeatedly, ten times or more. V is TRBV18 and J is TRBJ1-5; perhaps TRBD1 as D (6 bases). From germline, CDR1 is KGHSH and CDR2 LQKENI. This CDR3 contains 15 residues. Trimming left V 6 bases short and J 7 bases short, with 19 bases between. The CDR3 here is CASSLGLGGGQPQHF. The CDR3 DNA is TGTGCCAGCTCCCTCGGGCTAGGGGGAGGCCAGCCCCAGCATTTT. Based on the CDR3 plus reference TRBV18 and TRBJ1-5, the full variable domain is NAGVMQNPRHLVRRRGQEARLRCSPMKGHSHVYWYRQLPEEGLKFMVYLQKENIIDESGMPKERFSAEFPKEGPSILRIQQVVRGDSAAYFCASSLGLGGGQPQHFGDGTRLSIL.

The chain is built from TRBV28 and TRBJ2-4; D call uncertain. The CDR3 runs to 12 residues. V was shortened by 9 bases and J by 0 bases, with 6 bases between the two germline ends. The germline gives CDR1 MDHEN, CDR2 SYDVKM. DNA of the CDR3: TGTGCCAGTAGTGAAGCCAAAAACATTCAGTACTTC. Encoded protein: CASSEAKNIQYF.

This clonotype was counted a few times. In DNA, the CDR3 is TGTGCCAGCAGCTCGACTAGCGGGAGGGCCTACAATGAGCAGTTCTTC. Translation: CASSSTSGRAYNEQFF. The chain has TRBV7-9 and TRBJ2-1; 14 nucleotides line up with TRBD2. Trimming removed 4 bases from V and 2 bases from J; junction bases left unmatched: 1. The CDR3 has 16 residues. In germline, CDR1 is SEHNR, CDR2 FQNEAQ (reference sequence).

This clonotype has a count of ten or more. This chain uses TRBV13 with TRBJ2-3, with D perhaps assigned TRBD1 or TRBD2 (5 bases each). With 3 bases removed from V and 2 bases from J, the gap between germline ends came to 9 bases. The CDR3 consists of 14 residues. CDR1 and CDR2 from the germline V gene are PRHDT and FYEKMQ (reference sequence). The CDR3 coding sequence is TGTGCCAGCAGCTTGGGACGGAACACAGATACGCAGTATTTT. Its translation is CASSLGRNTDTQYF.

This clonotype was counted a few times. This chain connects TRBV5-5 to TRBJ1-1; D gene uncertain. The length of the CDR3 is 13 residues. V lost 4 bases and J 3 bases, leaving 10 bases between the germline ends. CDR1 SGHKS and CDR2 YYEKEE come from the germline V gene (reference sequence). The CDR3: CASSPITDTEAFF. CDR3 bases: TGTGCCAGCAGCCCCATTACGGACACTGAAGCTTTCTTT.

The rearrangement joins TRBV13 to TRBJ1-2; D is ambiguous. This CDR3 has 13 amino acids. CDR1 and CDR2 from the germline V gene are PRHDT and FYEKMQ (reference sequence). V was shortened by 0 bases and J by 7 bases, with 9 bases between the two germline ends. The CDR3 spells CASSLGRLAGYTF. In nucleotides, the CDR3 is TGTGCCAGCAGCTTAGGCAGGCTGGCTGGCTACACCTTC. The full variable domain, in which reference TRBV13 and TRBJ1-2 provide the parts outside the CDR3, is AAGVIQSPRHLIKEKRETATLKCYPIPRHDTVYWYQQGPGQDPQFLISFYEKMQSDKGSIPDRFSAQQFSDYHSELNMSSLELGDSALYFCASSLGRLAGYTFGSGTRLTVV.

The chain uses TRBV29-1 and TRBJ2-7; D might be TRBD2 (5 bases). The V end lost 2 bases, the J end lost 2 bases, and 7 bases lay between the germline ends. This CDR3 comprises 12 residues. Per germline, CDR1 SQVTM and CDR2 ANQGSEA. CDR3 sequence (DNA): TGCAGCGTTGAATTCGGGACCTACGAGCAGTACTTC. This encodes CSVEFGTYEQYF.

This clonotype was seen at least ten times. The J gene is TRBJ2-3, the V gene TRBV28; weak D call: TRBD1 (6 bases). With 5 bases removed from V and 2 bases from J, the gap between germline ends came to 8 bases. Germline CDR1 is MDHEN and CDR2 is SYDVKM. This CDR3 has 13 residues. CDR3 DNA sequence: TGTGCCAGCAGTGTGGGGGCCACAGATACGCAGTATTTT. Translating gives CASSVGATDTQYF.

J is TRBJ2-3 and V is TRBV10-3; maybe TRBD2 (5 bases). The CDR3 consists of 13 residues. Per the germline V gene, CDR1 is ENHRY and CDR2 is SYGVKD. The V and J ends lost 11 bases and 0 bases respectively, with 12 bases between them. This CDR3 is CAVGAASTDTQYF. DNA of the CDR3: TGTGCCGTTGGAGCGGCTAGCACAGATACGCAGTATTTT.

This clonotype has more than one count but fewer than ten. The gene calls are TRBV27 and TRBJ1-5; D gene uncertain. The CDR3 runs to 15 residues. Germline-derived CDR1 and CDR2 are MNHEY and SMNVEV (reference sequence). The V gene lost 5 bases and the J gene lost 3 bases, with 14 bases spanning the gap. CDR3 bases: TGTGCCAGCAGTCCCCGAGGGCGTTCCAATCAGCCCCAGCATTTT. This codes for CASSPRGRSNQPQHF.

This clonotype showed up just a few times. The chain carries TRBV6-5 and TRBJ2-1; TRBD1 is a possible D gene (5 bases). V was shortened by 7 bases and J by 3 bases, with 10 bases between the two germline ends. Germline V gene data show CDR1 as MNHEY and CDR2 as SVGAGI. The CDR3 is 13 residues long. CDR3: CASKWGVYNEQFF. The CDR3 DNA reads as TGTGCCAGCAAATGGGGCGTCTACAATGAGCAGTTCTTC.

The CDR3 DNA reads as TGTGCCTGGAGTGAGGGAGTCGCCTACGAGCAGTACTTC. It encodes CAWSEGVAYEQYF. This chain joins TRBV30 and TRBJ2-7; TRBD2 might be the D (5 bases). The ends were cut back, 1 base at V and 2 bases at J, with 9 bases in the middle. Germline lookup yields CDR1 GTSNPN and CDR2 SVGIG (reference sequence). The CDR3 loop spans 13 amino acids.